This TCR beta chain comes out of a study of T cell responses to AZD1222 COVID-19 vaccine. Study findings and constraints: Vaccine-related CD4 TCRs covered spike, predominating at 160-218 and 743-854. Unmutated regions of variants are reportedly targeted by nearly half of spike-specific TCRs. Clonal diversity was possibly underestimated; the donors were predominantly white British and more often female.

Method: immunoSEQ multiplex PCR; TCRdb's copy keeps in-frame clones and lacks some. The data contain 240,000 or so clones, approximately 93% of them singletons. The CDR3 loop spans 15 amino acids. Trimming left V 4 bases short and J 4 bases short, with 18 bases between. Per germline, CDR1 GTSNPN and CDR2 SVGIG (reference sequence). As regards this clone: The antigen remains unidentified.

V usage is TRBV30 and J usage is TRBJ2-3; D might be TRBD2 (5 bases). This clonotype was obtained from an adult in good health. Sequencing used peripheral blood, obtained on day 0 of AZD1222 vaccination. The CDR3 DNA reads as TGTGCCTGGAATGAGGGAGTTGGGTTGGCAGATACGCAGTATTTT. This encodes CAWNEGVGLADTQYF. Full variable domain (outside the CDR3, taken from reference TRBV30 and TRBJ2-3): SQTIHQWPATLVQPVGSPLSLECTVEGTSNPNLYWYRQAAGRGLQLLFYSVGIGQISSEVPQNLSASRPQDRQFILSSKKLLLSDSGFYLCAWNEGVGLADTQYFGPGTRLTVL.